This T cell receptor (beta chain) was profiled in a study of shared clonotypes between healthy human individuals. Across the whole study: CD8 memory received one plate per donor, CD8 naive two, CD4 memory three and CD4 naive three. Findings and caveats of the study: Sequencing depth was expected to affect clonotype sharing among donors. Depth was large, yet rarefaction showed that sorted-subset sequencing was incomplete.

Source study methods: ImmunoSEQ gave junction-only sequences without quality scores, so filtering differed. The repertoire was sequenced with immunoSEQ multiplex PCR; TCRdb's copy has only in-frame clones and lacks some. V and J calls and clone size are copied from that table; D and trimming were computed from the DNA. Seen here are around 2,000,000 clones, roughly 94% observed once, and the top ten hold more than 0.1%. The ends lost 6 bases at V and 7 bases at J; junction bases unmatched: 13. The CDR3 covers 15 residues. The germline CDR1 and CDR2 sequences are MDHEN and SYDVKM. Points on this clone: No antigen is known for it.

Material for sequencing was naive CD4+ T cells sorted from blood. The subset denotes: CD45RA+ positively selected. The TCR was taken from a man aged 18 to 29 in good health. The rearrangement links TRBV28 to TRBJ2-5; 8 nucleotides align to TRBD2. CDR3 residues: CASRTGTGGPGTQYF. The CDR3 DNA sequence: TGTGCCAGCAGAACCGGGACGGGAGGGCCGGGGACCCAGTACTTC.